A single sample gave rise to the 16 T cell receptor beta chains below, sequenced in a study of beta chain features in type 1 diabetes. Every isolated RNA sample was fully reverse transcribed, so sequencing captured expressed TCRB transcripts. TCRdb's copy holds only in-frame clones and misses some; the assay was immunoSEQ multiplex PCR. The sample lists 450,000 or so clones, approximately 10% occurring once. Sample: naive CD4+ T cells from blood. The receptors shown here come from a young woman in good health.

As to this clone: The sample contains more than one DNA sequence encoding this CDR3. V usage is TRBV7-2 and J usage is TRBJ2-5; D unresolved. The CDR3 is made up of 14 amino acids. V shed 0 bases and J shed 5 bases, with 10 bases lying between them. The germline V gene has CDR1 SGHTA and CDR2 FQGNSA. CDR3 sequence: CASSLAGVGETQYF. The CDR3 DNA is TGTGCCAGCAGCTTAGCGGGCGTGGGTGAGACCCAGTACTTC.

The rearrangement uses TRBV11-2 and TRBJ2-5; D is uncertain. There are 13 residues in the CDR3. CDR1 is SGHAT, CDR2 FQNNGV, per germline. The germline V and J ends were trimmed by 1 base and 2 bases, with 5 bases remaining between them. CDR3 sequence (DNA): TGTGCCAGCAGCTTAGGTCCACAAGAGACCCAGTACTTC. It translates to CASSLGPQETQYF.

This clone was observed a few times. V and J are TRBV2 and TRBJ1-2; 7 nucleotides line up with TRBD1. Germline CDR1 is SNHLY and CDR2 is FYNNEI. The CDR3 length is 13 residues. Germline trimming cut 6 bases from V and 8 bases from J; bases unmatched to any gene: 9. The CDR3: CASRRQGGEGYTF. For the CDR3, the DNA is TGTGCCAGCAGGCGACAGGGAGGTGAAGGCTACACCTTC. Drawing the rest from reference TRBV2 and TRBJ1-2, the complete variable domain is EPEVTQTPSHQVTQMGQEVILRCVPISNHLYFYWYRQILGQKVEFLVSFYNNEISEKSEIFDDQFSVERPDGSNFTLKIRSTKLEDSAMYFCASRRQGGEGYTFGSGTRLTVV.

This clone was seen more than once but under ten times. The V and J genes are TRBV29-1 and TRBJ2-5; 7 nucleotides agree with TRBD2. J gave up 2 bases and V 6 bases, and 9 bases lay outside the gene matches. Germline CDR1 reads SQVTM; CDR2 reads ANQGSEA. The CDR3 runs 14 residues. The CDR3 loop reads CSVLGLAVQETQYF. CDR3 DNA sequence: TGCAGCGTCTTAGGCCTAGCGGTACAAGAGACCCAGTACTTC.

Only a few counts were recorded for this clone. The genes are TRBV5-1 and TRBJ2-2; 9 nucleotides match TRBD1. V was clipped by 0 bases and J by 4 bases; unmatched bases: 1. Germline CDR1 reads SGHRS; CDR2 reads YFSETQ. This CDR3 comprises 15 residues. The CDR3 DNA follows: TGCGCCAGCAGCTTGGGGGACAGGGTCACCGGGGAGCTGTTTTTT. Translation gives CASSLGDRVTGELFF.

This clone was seen only a few times. The V call is TRBV4-3, the J call TRBJ2-5, with 7 bases matching TRBD1. CDR1 is LGHNA, CDR2 YSLEER, per germline. This CDR3 region has 15 residues. The junction had 11 bases not matched to a gene; V was cut back by 5 bases and J by 5 bases. As DNA, the CDR3 is TGCGCCAGCAGCGGCCGGACAGGAAATGGGGAGACCCAGTACTTC. It translates to CASSGRTGNGETQYF.

This clone was counted a few times. The chain combines TRBV14 with TRBJ1-1; D gene unclear. The CDR3 runs 16 residues. Germline CDR1 and CDR2: SGHDN and FVKESK. The V and J ends lost 0 bases and 0 bases respectively, with 11 bases between them. CDR3 amino acids: CASSQDLKIMNTEAFF. CDR3 coding DNA: TGTGCCAGCAGCCAAGATCTAAAGATAATGAACACTGAAGCTTTCTTT. Full variable domain (rest looked up from reference TRBV14 and TRBJ1-1): EAGVTQFPSHSVIEKGQTVTLRCDPISGHDNLYWYRRVMGKEIKFLLHFVKESKQDESGMPNNRFLAERTGGTYSTLKVQPAELEDSGVYFCASSQDLKIMNTEAFFGQGTRLTVV.

This clone occurred a few times. The J gene is TRBJ2-1, the V gene TRBV6-6; D not resolved. In germline, CDR1 is MNHNY, CDR2 SVGAGI (reference sequence). CDR3 length: 13 amino acids. The V end lost 11 bases, the J end lost 1 base, and 12 bases lay between the germline ends. The CDR3 loop is CAAVQTSYNEQFF. In nucleotides, the CDR3 is TGTGCCGCAGTACAAACTTCCTACAATGAGCAGTTCTTC.

The chain couples TRBV4-3 to TRBJ2-3, with a weak D call TRBD2 (6 bases). The CDR3 sequence is 18 residues long. V shed 4 bases and J shed 1 base, with 21 bases lying between them. Germline assignment: CDR1 LGHNA and CDR2 YSLEER. The CDR3 sequence is CASSPLPRAAGRTDTQYF. CDR3 DNA sequence: TGCGCCAGCAGCCCACTTCCAAGGGCCGCGGGGCGCACAGATACGCAGTATTTT.

V and J are TRBV7-9 and TRBJ2-1; D is uncertain. CDR1 and CDR2 from the germline V gene are SEHNR and FQNEAQ (reference sequence). V lost 1 base and J 0 bases, leaving 10 bases between the germline ends. The CDR3 runs 16 residues. This CDR3 is CASSLEGLGSYNEQFF. The CDR3 DNA sequence: TGTGCCAGCAGCTTAGAAGGTTTGGGCTCCTACAATGAGCAGTTCTTC.

The V gene is TRBV30, the J gene TRBJ2-2; 14 bases match TRBD2. V trimming: 8 bases; J trimming: 2 bases; junction bases outside the gene matches: 16. Germline CDR1 and CDR2: GTSNPN and SVGIG (reference sequence). This CDR3 spans 19 amino acids. The CDR3 bases are TGTGCCCGCCGGGGCGGGACTAGCGGGAGCAGGGGAAACACCGGGGAGCTGTTTTTT. This translates into CARRGGTSGSRGNTGELFF.

This clone was counted between two and nine times. CDR3 protein: CASAPLGTGELFF. CDR3 coding DNA: TGTGCCAGCGCACCTCTCGGCACCGGGGAGCTGTTTTTT. The chain recombines TRBV25-1 with TRBJ2-2, with D unresolved. The germline V gene encodes CDR1 MGHDK and CDR2 SYGVNS. The V end was cut by 8 bases, the J end by 4 bases, with 11 bases between. The CDR3 consists of 13 residues.

The chain has TRBV6-1 and TRBJ2-5, with TRBD1 matching over 9 bases. The J call is in doubt because the DNA end fits TRBJ2-7 better. Germline loops: CDR1 MNHNS, CDR2 SASEGT. The CDR3 loop spans 15 amino acids. CDR3 nucleotide sequence: TGTGCCAGCACTAGTACCGGGACAGGGATAAGCGAGCAGTACTTC. Translating it yields CASTSTGTGISEQYF.

The chain uses TRBV27 and TRBJ1-1; D not resolved. The CDR3 sequence is 13 residues long. Trimming took 3 bases from V and 7 from J, leaving 12 bases between them. The germline V gene has CDR1 MNHEY and CDR2 SMNVEV (reference sequence). As DNA, the CDR3 is TGTGCCAGCAGTTTCTATCCCGAAGGTGAAGCTTTCTTT. Amino acid sequence: CASSFYPEGEAFF.

This clone was observed a handful of times. V and J are TRBV25-1 and TRBJ2-1, with 7 bases fitting TRBD2. This CDR3 is built from 14 residues. Looked up from germline, CDR1 is MGHDK and CDR2 is SYGVNS. The V and J ends lost 6 bases and 1 base, in that order; junction bases with no gene match: 3. The CDR3 here is CASRPSGSYNEQFF. The CDR3 coding sequence is TGTGCCAGCAGACCTAGCGGTTCCTACAATGAGCAGTTCTTC.

The V call is TRBV2, the J call TRBJ2-1, with 10 nucleotides matching TRBD1. Germline V gene lookup returns CDR1 SNHLY and CDR2 FYNNEI. V dropped 5 bases and J dropped 4; count of bases not matched to a gene: 2. The CDR3 sequence is 14 residues long. The DNA of the CDR3 is TGTGCCAGCAGTTGGGACAGGGGTTACAATGAGCAGTTCTTC. It specifies CASSWDRGYNEQFF. The full variable domain, completed using reference TRBV2 and TRBJ2-1, is EPEVTQTPSHQVTQMGQEVILRCVPISNHLYFYWYRQILGQKVEFLVSFYNNEISEKSEIFDDQFSVERPDGSNFTLKIRSTKLEDSAMYFCASSWDRGYNEQFFGPGTRLTVL.